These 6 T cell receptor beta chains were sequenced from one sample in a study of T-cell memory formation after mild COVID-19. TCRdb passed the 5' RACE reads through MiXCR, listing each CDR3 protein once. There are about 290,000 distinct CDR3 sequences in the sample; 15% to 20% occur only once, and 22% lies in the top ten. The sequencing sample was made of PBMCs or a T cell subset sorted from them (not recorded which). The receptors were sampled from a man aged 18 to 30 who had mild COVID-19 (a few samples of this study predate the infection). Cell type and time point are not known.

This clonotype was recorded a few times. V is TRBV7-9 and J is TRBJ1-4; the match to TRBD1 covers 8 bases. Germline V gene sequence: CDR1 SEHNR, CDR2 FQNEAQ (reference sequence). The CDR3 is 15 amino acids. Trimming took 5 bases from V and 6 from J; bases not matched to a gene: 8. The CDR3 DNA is TGTGCCAGCAGCGTGACAGGGGACCCATATGAAAAACTGTTTTTT. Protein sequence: CASSVTGDPYEKLFF.

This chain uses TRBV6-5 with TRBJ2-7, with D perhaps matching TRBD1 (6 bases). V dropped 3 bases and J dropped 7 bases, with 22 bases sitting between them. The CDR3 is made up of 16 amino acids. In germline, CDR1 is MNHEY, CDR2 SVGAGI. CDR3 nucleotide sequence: TGTGCCAGCAGTTATTCCCCCCGGACAGAGGAAGGAGAGCAGTACTTC. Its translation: CASSYSPRTEEGEQYF.

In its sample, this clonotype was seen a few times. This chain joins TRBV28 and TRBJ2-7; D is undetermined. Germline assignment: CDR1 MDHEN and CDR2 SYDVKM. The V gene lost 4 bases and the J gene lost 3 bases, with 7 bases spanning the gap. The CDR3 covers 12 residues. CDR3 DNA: TGTGCCAGCAGTTCCGTGGGCTACGAGCAGTACGTC. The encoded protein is CASSSVGYEQYV.

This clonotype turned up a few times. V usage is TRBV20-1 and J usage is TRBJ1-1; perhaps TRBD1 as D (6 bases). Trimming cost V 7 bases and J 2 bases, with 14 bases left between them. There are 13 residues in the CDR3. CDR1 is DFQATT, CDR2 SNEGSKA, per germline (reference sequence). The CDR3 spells CSGKTGTNTEAFF. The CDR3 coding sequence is TGCAGTGGGAAGACCGGGACAAACACTGAAGCTTTCTTT.

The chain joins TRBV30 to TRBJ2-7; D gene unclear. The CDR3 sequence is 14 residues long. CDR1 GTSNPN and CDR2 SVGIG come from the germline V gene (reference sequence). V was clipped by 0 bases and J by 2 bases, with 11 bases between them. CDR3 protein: CAWSVSGVAYEQYF. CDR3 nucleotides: TGTGCCTGGAGTGTATCGGGTGTAGCCTACGAGCAGTACTTC.

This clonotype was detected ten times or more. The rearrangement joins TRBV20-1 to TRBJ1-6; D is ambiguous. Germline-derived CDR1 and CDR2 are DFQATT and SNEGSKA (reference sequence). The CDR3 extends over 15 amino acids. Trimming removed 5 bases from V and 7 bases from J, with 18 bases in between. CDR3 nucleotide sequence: TGCAGTGCTCTTGTTGAGGGAAGTTGGAATTCACCCCTCCACTTT. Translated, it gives CSALVEGSWNSPLHF.